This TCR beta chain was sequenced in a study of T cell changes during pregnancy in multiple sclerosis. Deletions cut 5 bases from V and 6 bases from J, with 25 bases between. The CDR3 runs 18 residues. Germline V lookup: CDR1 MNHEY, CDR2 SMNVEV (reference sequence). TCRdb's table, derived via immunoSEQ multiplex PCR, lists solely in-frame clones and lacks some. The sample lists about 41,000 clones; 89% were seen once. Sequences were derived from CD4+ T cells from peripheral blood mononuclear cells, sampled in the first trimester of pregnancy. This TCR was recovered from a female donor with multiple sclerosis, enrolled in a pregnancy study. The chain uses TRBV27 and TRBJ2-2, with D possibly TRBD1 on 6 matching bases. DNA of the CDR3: TGTGCCAGCAGTGACCTTACAGGGTTTTCCAGGTTTCCCGGGGAGCTGTTTTTT. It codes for CASSDLTGFSRFPGELFF.